This is a list of T cell receptor beta chains from one sample in a study of coeliac disease. Clones were sequenced by immunoSEQ multiplex PCR, and TCRdb holds only the in-frame ones, with some missing. Of 3,500 or so clones in the sample, around 68% were seen once. The material sequenced was lymphocytes from the gut lamina propria. All receptors derive from a man older than 75 without celiac disease. The CDR3 runs from the conserved cysteine through the conserved F or W. The D gene is left open where the match is weak. Expanded clones are given a class, and other clones once, few, many or no size at all.

CDR3 DNA	CDR3 protein	D gene	clone size	V gene	J gene
TGTGCCAGCAGCTTGGGCAGCACTTCGACAGGGAAGAGCAATCAGCCCCAGCATTTT	CASSLGSTSTGKSNQPQHF	TRBD1	few	TRBV5-6	TRBJ1-5
TGTGCCAGCAGTCTGTACAATGAGCAGTTCTTC	CASSLYNEQFF	.	.	TRBV2	TRBJ2-1
TGTGCCAGCTCACCCCAAATGGGGACAACTACGGATGGCTACACCTTC	CASSPQMGTTTDGYTF	.	.	TRBV18	TRBJ1-2
TGTGCCAGCAGCTTAGATCGGGAACAGGGGTACTACGAGCAGTACTTC	CASSLDREQGYYEQYF	TRBD1	.	TRBV11-2	TRBJ2-7
TGTGCCAGCAGTGACGGGAGCTCGAAAGAGACCCAGTACTTC	CASSDGSSKETQYF	.	.	TRBV2	TRBJ2-5
TGTGCCAGCAGCCAAGAGTATAGCGGGAGCGGGACAGATACGCAGTATTTT	CASSQEYSGSGTDTQYF	TRBD2	.	TRBV4-2	TRBJ2-3
TGTGCCAGCAGCCCCCTAGCGGTTGGCTACAATGAGCAGTTCTTC	CASSPLAVGYNEQFF	TRBD2	.	TRBV7-3	TRBJ2-1
TGTGCCAGCAGAACCCGGGACAGTCCCTACGAGCAGTACTTC	CASRTRDSPYEQYF	TRBD1	.	TRBV6-4	TRBJ2-7
TGTGCCAGCAGTTTACTCTCCGGGGATGGATACAATGAGCAGTTCTTC	CASSLLSGDGYNEQFF	.	few	TRBV27	TRBJ2-1
TGCAGCGTTGAAGATGGCACAAATGAGCAGTTCTTC	CSVEDGTNEQFF	.	.	TRBV29-1	TRBJ2-1
TGCGCCAGCAGCTTTCAGGGCTCTAACTATGGCTACACCTTC	CASSFQGSNYGYTF	.	.	TRBV5-1	TRBJ1-2
TGTGCCAGCAGTGAGCAGGGGAGTAATGAAAAACTGTTTTTT	CASSEQGSNEKLFF	.	once	TRBV2	TRBJ1-4